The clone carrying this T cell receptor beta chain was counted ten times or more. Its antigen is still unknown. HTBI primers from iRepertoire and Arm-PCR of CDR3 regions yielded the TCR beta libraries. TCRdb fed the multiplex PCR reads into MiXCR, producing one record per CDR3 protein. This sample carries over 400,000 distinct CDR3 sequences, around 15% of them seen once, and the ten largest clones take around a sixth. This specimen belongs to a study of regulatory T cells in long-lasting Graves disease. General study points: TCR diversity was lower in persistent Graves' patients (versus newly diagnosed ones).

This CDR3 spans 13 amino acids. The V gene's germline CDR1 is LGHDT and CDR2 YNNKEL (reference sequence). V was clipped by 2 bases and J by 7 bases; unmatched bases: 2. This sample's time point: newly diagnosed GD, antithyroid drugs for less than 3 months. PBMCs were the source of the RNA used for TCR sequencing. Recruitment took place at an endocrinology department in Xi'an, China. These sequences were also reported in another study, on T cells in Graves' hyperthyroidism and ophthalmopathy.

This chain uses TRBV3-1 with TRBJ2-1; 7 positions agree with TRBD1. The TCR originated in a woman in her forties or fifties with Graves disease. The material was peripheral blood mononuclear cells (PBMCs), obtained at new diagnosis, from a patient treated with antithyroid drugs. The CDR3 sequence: CASSQWTGNEQFF. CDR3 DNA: TGTGCCAGCAGCCAATGGACAGGTAATGAGCAGTTCTTC.